This T cell receptor beta chain was recorded in a study of blood T cells in healthy people across ages. Study results and caveats: Getting older went along with TCR beta diversity per million T cells dropping roughly linearly.

Individuals who donated were healthy Caucasians from Russia aged roughly 6 to 95. Isolation recovered at least 7 million PBMCs from every sample. This clonotype was observed a handful of times. Its specificity is unknown. For the second PCR, which ran for about 6 to 11 cycles, a sample-barcoded 5' primer and a J-beta primer mix were used. Via MiXCR, TCRdb re-called the 5' RACE reads, giving one row per CDR3 protein. This table has under 1,100,000 distinct CDR3 sequences, under 30% appearing once. This sample was also put to use in a study of T cells of mothers and their children.

Sequenced input: blood. The receptor was derived from a girl between 2 and 10 years old in good health.

CDR3: CASSNRDRGRWEQYF. The CDR3 bases are TGTGCCAGTAGTAACCGGGACAGGGGGCGCTGGGAGCAGTACTTC. J is TRBJ2-7 and V is TRBV19; 12 bases map to TRBD1. This CDR3 has 15 residues. CDR1 LNHDA and CDR2 SQIVND come from the germline V gene (reference sequence). The J segment lost 7 bases and the V segment lost 4 bases, leaving 8 bases of the junction unmatched.